This T cell receptor beta chain was captured in a study of control samples from healthy donors and cancer patients. Trimming took off 6 bases at V and 5 bases at J, with 10 bases between the two ends. CDR1 is SNHLY, CDR2 FYNNEI, per germline. The CDR3 runs 12 residues. This table comes from immunoSEQ multiplex PCR, and its TCRdb copy is limited to in-frame clones, with some not included. Found here are around 200,000 clones, roughly 94% of them singletons; the top ten hold approximately 1.5%. This chain uses TRBV2 with TRBJ2-5; D may be TRBD1 (6 bases). The sequenced sample consisted of blood. The TCR comes from a man aged 50-59 years in good health. The CDR3 bases are TGTGCCAGCAGCTCAGGGGCCGAGACCCAGTACTTC. Protein sequence: CASSSGAETQYF.